These 9 T cell receptor beta chains were all obtained from the same sample, sequenced in a study of cytomegalovirus exposure and HLA in healthy donors. In the PCR, 60 Vbeta and 13 Jbeta primers were used. TCRdb's table, derived via immunoSEQ multiplex PCR, lists solely in-frame clones and lacks some. The data contain about 190,000 clones, more than 65% of them seen just once; the ten biggest clones take up 3.5% to 4%. Sequences were obtained from PBMCs. The source is a man aged 45 to 65 in good health and CMV-seronegative.

This clone was detected a few times. The chain has TRBV5-4 and TRBJ2-1, with TRBD1 matching over 7 bases. Per the germline V gene, CDR1 is SGHNT and CDR2 is YYREEE (reference sequence). Losses at the gene ends were 0 bases for V and 7 bases for J; bases not matched to a gene: 10. The CDR3 has 16 amino acids. The CDR3 is CASSLEPTGAWNEQFF. The CDR3 bases are TGTGCCAGCAGCTTGGAACCCACAGGGGCCTGGAATGAGCAGTTCTTC.

V usage is TRBV7-6 and J usage is TRBJ2-7; D remains ambiguous. This CDR3 spans 13 amino acids. Trimming stripped 1 base from V and 3 bases from J, with 7 bases between. CDR1 and CDR2 (germline): SGHVS, FNYEAQ. The CDR3 here is CASSLGHFYEQYF. The DNA for the CDR3 is TGTGCCAGCAGCTTAGGACATTTCTACGAGCAGTACTTC.

This chain connects TRBV7-9 to TRBJ1-4, with 9 bases identical to TRBD1. V shed 5 bases and J 7 bases; nucleotides not matched to a gene: 5. Germline CDR1 and CDR2: SEHNR and FQNEAQ (reference sequence). The CDR3 totals 14 residues. The CDR3 sequence: CASSLDRGAEKLFF. For the CDR3, the DNA is TGTGCCAGCAGCCTCGACAGGGGGGCTGAAAAACTGTTTTTT.

This chain connects TRBV4-1 to TRBJ2-1; D is perhaps TRBD2 (7 bases). Germline lookup yields CDR1 MGHRA and CDR2 YSYEKL. This CDR3 spans 16 amino acids. V lost 0 bases and J 9 bases, leaving 18 bases between the germline ends. This CDR3 reads CASSQDEGGARLEQFF. The CDR3 DNA reads TGCGCCAGCAGCCAAGACGAGGGGGGGGCGCGACTTGAGCAGTTCTTC.

The chain employs TRBV10-2 and TRBJ1-5, with 7 bases lining up with TRBD1. CDR3 length equals 13 residues. Germline V gene lookup returns CDR1 WSHSY and CDR2 SAAADI. V was clipped by 8 bases and J by 3 bases; unmatched bases: 4. The CDR3 spells CASCGQVNQPQHF. CDR3 in DNA: TGCGCCAGCTGTGGACAGGTCAATCAGCCCCAGCATTTT.

This clone has only one observation. Sequence at one end of the junction differs from germline and may be a read error. The chain couples TRBV7-9 to TRBJ2-7; a weak D match, TRBD2 (5 bases). The CDR3 runs to 14 residues. Germline V gene lookup returns CDR1 SEHNR and CDR2 FQNEAQ (reference sequence). CDR3 sequence (DNA): TGTTCCAGCAGCTCGGACGCCAAGCCGGGGGAGCAGTACTTC. Amino acids: CSSSSDAKPGEQYF.

This chain connects TRBV10-3 to TRBJ2-7; 9 bases fit TRBD1. V dropped 5 bases and J dropped 2; count of bases not matched to a gene: 4. Germline lookup yields CDR1 ENHRY and CDR2 SYGVKD. The CDR3 is made up of 14 amino acids. The CDR3, as DNA: TGTGCCATCAGTCCCGGGACAGGGACCTACGAGCAGTACTTC. It translates to CAISPGTGTYEQYF.

The chain employs TRBV19 and TRBJ2-7; 8 positions agree with TRBD1. Germline lookup yields CDR1 LNHDA and CDR2 SQIVND (reference sequence). The J segment lost 2 bases and the V segment lost 4 bases, leaving 4 bases of the junction unmatched. The CDR3 loop spans 14 amino acids. The CDR3 nucleotides are TGTGCCAGTAGTACCCGGGACAGGACCTACGAGCAGTACTTC. Protein product: CASSTRDRTYEQYF.

The CDR3 region is CASSFGTSILYYEQYF. The CDR3 bases are TGTGCCAGCAGCTTTGGGACTAGCATCCTCTACTACGAGCAGTACTTC. This chain connects TRBV7-2 to TRBJ2-7, with 9 bases aligning to TRBD2. This CDR3 has 16 amino acids. The V and J ends lost 3 bases and 3 bases, in that order; junction bases with no gene match: 9. CDR1 is SGHTA, CDR2 FQGNSA, per germline.